Listed below are T cell receptor beta chains from one sample, sequenced in a study of T-cell memory formation after mild COVID-19. Each CDR3 protein gets one entry after TCRdb re-called the 5' RACE reads with MiXCR. The repertoire holds a few hundred thousand distinct CDR3 sequences, with roughly 25% as singletons. Sequencing was performed on PBMCs or a T cell subset sorted from them (not recorded which). Receptors were obtained from an adult woman who had mild COVID-19 (a few samples of this study predate the infection). Cell type and time point are not known. The CDR3 runs from the conserved cysteine through the conserved F or W. A D gene is named only where the DNA matches it firmly. Some rows mark clone size as missing; the rest say once, few, many or name a class of expanded clone.

v_gene	d_gene	j_gene	abundance	CDR3aa	CDR3nt
TRBV9	TRBD2	TRBJ2-3	few	CASSVAEDASGGLSTDTQYF	TGTGCCAGCAGCGTAGCTGAGGACGCTAGCGGGGGCCTTAGCACAGATACGCAGTATTTT
TRBV6-1	.	TRBJ1-2	.	CATHPGTGYTF	TGTGCCACCCATCCGGGGACGGGCTACACCTTC
TRBV7-6	TRBD1	TRBJ2-7	few	CASSHSGQYEQYF	TGTGCCAGCAGCCACTCGGGACAGTACGAGCAGTACTTC
TRBV7-6	.	TRBJ2-1	few	CASSFGLTSYNEQFF	TGTGCCAGCAGCTTCGGGCTAACGAGTTACAATGAGCAGTTCTTC
TRBV6-1	.	TRBJ1-1	.	CASVPPGTAGTEAFF	TGTGCCAGCGTCCCCCCTGGGACGGCCGGCACTGAAGCTTTCTTT
TRBV5-1	TRBD2	TRBJ2-1	few	CASSSGSTSGSGEQFF	TGCGCCAGCAGCTCCGGTTCCACTAGCGGGAGCGGTGAGCAGTTCTTC
TRBV7-3	.	TRBJ2-4	many	CASSFFQPKNIQYF	TGTGCCAGCAGCTTCTTTCAGCCCAAAAACATTCAGTACTTC
TRBV12-3/TRBV12-4	.	TRBJ2-1	few	CASSLGSRANEQFF	TGTGCCAGCAGTTTAGGGAGCAGGGCCAATGAGCAGTTCTTC
TRBV5-4	TRBD2	TRBJ2-3	.	CASSRLAELTDTQYF	TGTGCCAGCAGCCGACTAGCGGAACTCACAGATACGCAGTATTTT
TRBV20-1	TRBD2	TRBJ2-1	.	CSASQAGTINEQFF	TGCAGTGCTTCTCAAGCGGGGACGATCAATGAGCAGTTCTTC
TRBV7-6	.	TRBJ2-7	few	CASSEGPGQTYEQYF	TGTGCCAGCAGCGAGGGACCTGGACAGACCTACGAGCAGTACTTC
TRBV5-1	TRBD1	TRBJ1-1	.	CASSSYTGVRTEAFF	TGCGCCAGCAGCTCCTATACAGGGGTGAGGACTGAAGCTTTCTTT
TRBV3-1	.	TRBJ2-3	.	CASSQQGGDPITDTQYF	TGTGCCAGCAGCCAACAGGGCGGAGACCCAATTACAGATACGCAGTATTTT
TRBV12-3/TRBV12-4	.	TRBJ2-5	few	CASTLDRGVETQYF	TGTGCCAGCACTCTGGACCGAGGAGTAGAGACCCAGTACTTC
TRBV7-9	.	TRBJ2-5	.	CASSPGWSNEETQYF	TGTGCCAGCAGCCCAGGGTGGAGTAACGAAGAGACCCAGTACTTC
TRBV4-3	.	TRBJ2-7	many	CASSQGEATYEQYF	TGCGCCAGCAGCCAAGGGGAAGCGACCTACGAGCAGTACTTC
TRBV28	.	TRBJ2-7	.	CASSRVRGGSYEQYF	TGTGCCAGCAGTAGAGTGAGGGGTGGGTCGTACGAGCAGTACTTC
TRBV20-1	TRBD2	TRBJ2-3	few	CSARGEGSTDTQYF	TGCAGTGCTAGAGGGGAGGGGAGCACAGATACGCAGTATTTT
TRBV11-2	TRBD2	TRBJ2-1	few	CASRWTSGNNEQFF	TGTGCCAGCAGATGGACTAGCGGGAACAATGAGCAGTTCTTC
TRBV7-3	TRBD2	TRBJ2-1	.	CASSSRLAAYNEQFF	TGTGCCAGCAGCTCACGACTAGCGGCCTACAATGAGCAGTTCTTC
TRBV12-3/TRBV12-4	.	TRBJ1-1	few	CASSFARSEAFF	TGTGCCAGCAGTTTTGCCAGGAGTGAAGCTTTCTTT
TRBV18	.	TRBJ1-1	.	CASSPDTDIEAFF	TGTGCCAGCTCACCAGACACGGACATTGAAGCTTTCTTT
TRBV7-8	.	TRBJ1-4	.	CASSKTGTMSEKLFF	TGTGCCAGCTCCAAGACGGGGACAATGAGTGAAAAACTGTTTTTT
TRBV12-3/TRBV12-4	.	TRBJ2-7	.	CASTLDSAWRNEQYF	TGTGCCAGCACCCTTGACAGTGCCTGGAGGAACGAGCAGTACTTC
TRBV9	TRBD2	TRBJ2-1	.	CASSVGSGTSIDEQFF	TGTGCCAGCAGCGTAGGGTCGGGGACTAGCATCGATGAGCAGTTCTTC
TRBV11-3	.	TRBJ2-2	.	CASSTTATAGELFF	TGTGCCAGCAGCACGACCGCTACGGCCGGGGAGCTGTTTTTT
TRBV6-6	TRBD1	TRBJ2-1	few	CASSYNRGQVREQFF	TGTGCCAGCAGTTACAACAGGGGGCAGGTACGTGAGCAGTTCTTC
TRBV28	TRBD1	TRBJ1-2	few	CATRENRGLGYTF	TGTGCCACCAGAGAGAACAGGGGTCTGGGCTACACCTTC
TRBV20-1	TRBD1	TRBJ2-4	.	CSARDSTGGRKNIQYF	TGCAGTGCTAGAGATTCAACAGGGGGCCGAAAAAACATTCAGTACTTC
TRBV4-2	.	TRBJ1-5	.	CASSPRGSDSNQPQHF	TGTGCCAGCAGCCCCCGAGGGAGCGATAGCAATCAGCCCCAGCATTTT
TRBV3-1	.	TRBJ2-1	.	CASSQDAGIAREQFF	TGTGCCAGCAGCCAAGACGCGGGGATAGCTCGAGAGCAGTTCTTC
TRBV10-3	TRBD1	TRBJ1-1	.	CAISEPQGTTEAFF	TGTGCCATCAGTGAGCCACAGGGGACCACTGAAGCTTTCTTT
TRBV6-1	TRBD1	TRBJ1-1	.	CASSIGGQGGTEAFF	TGTGCCAGCTCCATAGGGGGACAGGGGGGGACTGAAGCTTTCTTT
TRBV5-5	TRBD1	TRBJ1-1	few	CASSRLDRGTEAFF	TGTGCCAGCAGCCGTTTGGACAGGGGGACTGAAGCTTTCTTT
TRBV7-9	TRBD2	TRBJ2-3	few	CASRSGGTDTQYF	TGTGCCAGCAGAAGCGGGGGCACAGATACGCAGTATTTT
TRBV20-1	.	TRBJ2-5	few	CSAVDSFEGETQYF	TGCAGTGCAGTGGACTCCTTCGAGGGTGAGACCCAGTACTTC
TRBV19	.	TRBJ2-7	.	CASSIGGSYEQYF	TGTGCCAGTAGTATAGGAGGATCCTACGAGCAGTACTTC
TRBV5-6	TRBD1	TRBJ1-2	few	CASSLGTGEINYGYTF	TGTGCCAGCAGCTTGGGGACAGGGGAAATTAACTATGGCTACACCTTC
TRBV4-1	TRBD1	TRBJ2-1	.	CASSDRGLGNEQFF	TGCGCCAGCAGTGACAGGGGACTCGGCAATGAGCAGTTCTTC
TRBV10-3	.	TRBJ1-1	few	CAISEQSNTEAFF	TGTGCCATCAGTGAGCAGTCGAACACTGAAGCTTTCTTT
TRBV14	TRBD1	TRBJ2-4	few	CASSHRGNIQYF	TGTGCCAGCAGTCACAGGGGTAACATTCAGTACTTC
TRBV7-8	.	TRBJ1-2	.	CASSLAGRGVGDYGYTF	TGTGCCAGCAGCTTAGCGGGGAGGGGAGTCGGAGACTATGGCTACACCTTC
TRBV2	.	TRBJ2-7	.	CASRDSDEQYF	TGTGCCAGCAGAGACAGCGACGAGCAGTACTTC
TRBV5-6	.	TRBJ2-1	few	CASSLVFGDEQFF	TGTGCCAGCAGCTTGGTATTCGGGGATGAGCAGTTCTTC
TRBV20-1	.	TRBJ2-6	few	CSALWASGANVLTF	TGCAGTGCTCTCTGGGCGTCTGGGGCCAACGTCCTGACTTTC
TRBV4-3	.	TRBJ2-7	few	CASSQGAGMEQYF	TGCGCCAGCAGCCAAGGTGCGGGGATGGAGCAGTACTTC
TRBV9	.	TRBJ1-1	.	CASSDGGSTEAFF	TGTGCCAGCAGCGATGGTGGTAGCACTGAAGCTTTCTTT
TRBV5-1	TRBD1	TRBJ1-1	.	CASSWGQGKNTEAFF	TGCGCCAGCAGCTGGGGACAGGGGAAGAACACTGAAGCTTTCTTT
TRBV3-1	.	TRBJ1-5	.	CASSQEGNSNQPQHF	TGTGCCAGCAGCCAAGAAGGAAATAGCAATCAGCCCCAGCATTTT